This paragraph reports one T cell receptor beta chain. As processed by the authors: The assay estimated nucleated cells by amplifying reference gene primers. Profiling relied on immunoSEQ multiplex PCR, and the TCRdb table lists in-frame clones only, not all of them. The V and J calls and clone size come from that table; D and trimming were worked out from the DNA. The repertoire holds just over 65,000 clones, with roughly 91% as singletons. This entry comes from a study of blood T cell repertoires in COVID-19. Study summary: COVID-19 samples collected from the United States, Italy and Spain covered acute and convalescent phases. Sources were T cells, B-cell-depleted T cells, or PBMCs; the material itself was cDNA or gDNA.

CDR1 and CDR2 (germline): SNHLY, FYNNEI. CDR3 size: 13 residues. Losses at the gene ends were 6 bases for V and 7 bases for J; bases not matched to a gene: 6. Sequences were obtained from peripheral blood. The origin of this receptor is a man aged 55 to 70 with acute or convalescent COVID-19. The chain recombines TRBV2 with TRBJ1-5; 7 nucleotides match TRBD1. CDR3 DNA: TGTGCCAGCAGCCAGGGGGAGGAGCAGCCCCAGCATTTT. Translated: CASSQGEEQPQHF.